This TCR beta chain was recovered during a study of blood T cell repertoires in COVID-19. Study-wide context: PBMCs, B-cell-depleted T cells, or T cells were the source of the cDNA or gDNA that made up the material.

The CDR3 has 14 residues. Trimming left V 4 bases short and J 2 bases short, with 11 bases between. In germline, CDR1 is MNHEY, CDR2 SVGAGI. Only in-frame clones appear in the TCRdb table, and some are missing; sequencing was by immunoSEQ multiplex PCR. The profile covers 240,000 or so clones, with roughly 76% appearing a single time and around 7.5% taken by the ten largest. This receptor was obtained from a woman aged 80 or over with COVID-19, enrolled during active disease. Material for sequencing was peripheral blood. This rearrangement joins TRBV6-5 to TRBJ2-5; TRBD2 might be the D (5 bases). Here the CDR3 DNA reads TGTGCCAGCAGTTCTCGGACGGGACAAGAGACCCAGTACTTC. Translation: CASSSRTGQETQYF.